This T cell receptor beta chain is drawn from a study of cytomegalovirus exposure and HLA in healthy donors. Use of 60 Vbeta and 13 Jbeta primers characterized the PCR. The data were produced by immunoSEQ multiplex PCR, yet TCRdb's version contains in-frame clones alone and is incomplete. The sample holds 80,000 or so clones, around 70% seen once. Study outcomes and limitations: Equally common other TCR beta chains were less clonally expanded than HLA-associated ones, a later analysis found. Among the most significant clusters, several appeared linked to common viral pathogens in a later analysis. CMV antigen specificity of three CMV-associated chains was confirmed in vitro.

Donors counted as nominally healthy when sampled, yet unrecorded immune exposures were likely. Germline values: CDR1 SGHNT, CDR2 YYREEE (reference sequence). Germline trimming cut 0 bases from V and 8 bases from J; bases unmatched to any gene: 7. This CDR3 region has 14 residues. In regard to this clone: The antigen is unknown.

V usage is TRBV5-4 and J usage is TRBJ1-2, with 7 positions matching TRBD1. Specimen: PBMCs. The TCR originated in a middle-aged woman in good health and CMV-seropositive. The CDR3 region has the DNA TGTGCCAGCAGCTTGGGAGGGGGCCTAGAGGGCTACACCTTC. Its protein is CASSLGGGLEGYTF. Drawing the rest from reference TRBV5-4 and TRBJ1-2, the complete variable domain is ETGVTQSPTHLIKTRGQQVTLRCSSQSGHNTVSWYQQALGQGPQFIFQYYREEENGRGNFPPRFSGLQFPNYSSELNVNALELDDSALYLCASSLGGGLEGYTFGSGTRLTVV.